The source of this TCR beta chain is a study of post-analysis software for immune sequencing data. Looking at the study overall: Patients with relapsing-remitting, secondary progressive and progressive-relapsing multiple sclerosis courses were all represented. Study conclusions and caveats: Normalized Chao1 diversity in multiple sclerosis patients fell significantly below that of controls. By F measure, strong co-clustering occurred among samples prepared in the same batch. Controls showed lower frequencies than patients for five TRBV segments, and TRBV5-6, TRBV5-1 and TRBV20-1 were among these.

Libraries were made from TCR beta cDNA, and they carried unique molecular identifiers. From around 1 to 10 million T cells, roughly 540,000 cDNA molecules were obtained. TCRdb recomputed calls from the PCR reads with MiXCR, one row per CDR3 protein. Of roughly 800,000 distinct CDR3 sequences listed, roughly 29% are singletons. The CDR3 length is 11 residues. V shed 11 bases and J shed 8 bases, with 13 bases lying between them. The germline CDR1 and CDR2 sequences are WSHSY and SAAADI. This clonotype was observed once. The antigen remains unidentified. The material sequenced was blood. This TCR was recovered from a girl aged 5-17 years with multiple sclerosis. The chain carries TRBV10-2 and TRBJ2-1; no clear D gene. DNA for the CDR3: TGCGCCGGCACCCCTAGGCATGAGCAGTTCTTC. It translates to CAGTPRHEQFF.